Each of the 6 T cell receptor beta chains below was sequenced from the same sample in a study of blood T cell repertoires in COVID-19. Repertoires were generated with immunoSEQ multiplex PCR, while TCRdb's copy carries only in-frame clones and drops some. Of under 70,000 clones listed, roughly 84% were seen once; the top ten hold about a tenth. The sequencing input was peripheral blood. These receptors were obtained from a young woman with acute or convalescent COVID-19.

The chain joins TRBV4-3 to TRBJ2-7, with TRBD2 as a possible D gene (6 bases). This CDR3 is 17 amino acids long. V gave up 0 bases and J gave up 0 bases, with 15 bases separating them. Germline CDR1 LGHNA, CDR2 YSLEER. The CDR3 spells CASSQELAGLDSYEQYF. The DNA for the CDR3 is TGCGCCAGCAGCCAAGAGTTGGCGGGACTGGACTCCTACGAGCAGTACTTC.

V gene TRBV7-2 combines with J gene TRBJ1-1, with D tentatively TRBD1 (6 bases). Between the trimmed V and J ends, which lost 1 base and 4 bases, there was a span of 10 bases. CDR3 length: 14 residues. Germline CDR1 and CDR2: SGHTA and FQGNSA. This chain's CDR3 is CASSLDRTVTEAFF. In DNA, the CDR3 is TGTGCCAGCAGCTTAGATCGGACAGTCACTGAAGCTTTCTTT. The entire variable domain, with the rest obtained from reference TRBV7-2 and TRBJ1-1, is as follows: GAGVSQSPSNKVTEKGKDVELRCDPISGHTALYWYRQSLGQGLEFLIYFQGNSAPDKSGLPSDRFSAERTGGSVSTLTIQRTQQEDSAVYLCASSLDRTVTEAFFGQGTRLTVV.

The J gene is TRBJ1-4, the V gene TRBV6-1, with a weak D call TRBD1 (6 bases). Trimming took off 3 bases at V and 5 bases at J, with 16 bases between the two ends. The CDR3 loop spans 16 amino acids. Germline V gives CDR1 MNHNS, CDR2 SASEGT. CDR3 sequence: CASSDLPGHGNEKLFF. CDR3 sequence (DNA): TGTGCCAGCAGTGATTTACCGGGACACGGGAATGAAAAACTGTTTTTT.

The DNA for the CDR3 is TGTGCCAGCAGTGAATTGACCGGGGAGTGGGAGACCCAGTACTTC. Residues: CASSELTGEWETQYF. The J gene is TRBJ2-5, the V gene TRBV6-1; D is possibly TRBD2 (5 bases). CDR1 MNHNS and CDR2 SASEGT come from the germline V gene. Trimming stripped 2 bases from V and 5 bases from J, with 15 bases between. The CDR3 has 15 residues.

The CDR3 nucleotides are TGTGCCAGCGTGGCAGGGGACACTTATGGCTACACCTTC. Translated, it gives CASVAGDTYGYTF. The genes are TRBV19 and TRBJ1-2, with a possible D match to TRBD1 (6 bases). The ends were cut back, 9 bases at V and 5 bases at J, with 16 bases in the middle. The CDR3 length is 13 residues. Germline lookup yields CDR1 LNHDA and CDR2 SQIVND (reference sequence).

The V call is TRBV6-6, the J call TRBJ1-1; D not resolved. Looked up from germline, CDR1 is MNHNY and CDR2 is SVGAGI (reference sequence). V lost 5 bases to trimming and J lost 4 bases, with 14 bases between them. This CDR3 is built from 14 residues. This chain's CDR3 is CASSVLGEGTEAFF. The CDR3 region has the DNA TGTGCCAGCAGTGTACTGGGAGAGGGCACTGAAGCTTTCTTT.